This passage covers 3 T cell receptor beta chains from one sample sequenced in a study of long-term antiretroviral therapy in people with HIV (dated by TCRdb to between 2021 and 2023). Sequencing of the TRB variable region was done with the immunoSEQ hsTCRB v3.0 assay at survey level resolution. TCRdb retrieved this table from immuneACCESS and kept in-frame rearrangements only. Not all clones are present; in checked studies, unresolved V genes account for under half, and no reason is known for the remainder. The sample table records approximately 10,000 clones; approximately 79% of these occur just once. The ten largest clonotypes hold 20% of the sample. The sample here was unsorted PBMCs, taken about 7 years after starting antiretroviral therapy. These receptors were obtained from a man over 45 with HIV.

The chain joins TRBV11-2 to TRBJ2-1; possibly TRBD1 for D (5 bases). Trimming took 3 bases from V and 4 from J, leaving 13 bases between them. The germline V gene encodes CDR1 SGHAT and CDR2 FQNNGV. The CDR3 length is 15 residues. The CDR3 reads CASSFFGASYNEQFF. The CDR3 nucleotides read TGTGCCAGCAGCTTTTTTGGGGCGTCATACAATGAGCAGTTCTTC.

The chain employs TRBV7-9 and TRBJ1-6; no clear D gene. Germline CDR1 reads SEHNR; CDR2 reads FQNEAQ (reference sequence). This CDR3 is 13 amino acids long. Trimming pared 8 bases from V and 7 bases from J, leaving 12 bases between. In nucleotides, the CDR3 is TGTGCCAGCGTCGACCCCGGGAATTCACCCCTCCACTTT. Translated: CASVDPGNSPLHF.

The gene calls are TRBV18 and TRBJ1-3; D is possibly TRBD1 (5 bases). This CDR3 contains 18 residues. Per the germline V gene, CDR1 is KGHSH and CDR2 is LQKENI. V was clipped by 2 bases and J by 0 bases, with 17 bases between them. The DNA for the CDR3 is TGTGCCAGCTCACCAGGGGCGGAAATGTGGTACTCTGGAAACACCATATATTTT. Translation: CASSPGAEMWYSGNTIYF.